These 7 T cell receptor beta chains share one sample of origin, sequenced in a study of T cell responses to AZD1222 COVID-19 vaccine. The method was immunoSEQ multiplex PCR; TCRdb's version includes in-frame clones alone and lacks a portion of them. The sample lists about 85,000 clones, 80% to 90% occurring once. The input for sequencing was peripheral blood, taken on day 0 of AZD1222 vaccination. These receptors all come from an adult in good health.

The chain is built from TRBV6-5 and TRBJ1-5; D is perhaps TRBD1 (6 bases). This CDR3 contains 13 residues. Germline V gene sequence: CDR1 MNHEY, CDR2 SVGAGI. The germline V and J ends were trimmed by 3 bases and 7 bases, with 10 bases remaining between them. The CDR3 sequence is CASSYGGGQPQHF. DNA of the CDR3: TGTGCCAGCAGTTATGGGGGGGGCCAGCCCCAGCATTTT.

This sequence joins TRBV7-3 and TRBJ2-1; TRBD1 aligns across 7 bases. The junction had 3 bases not matched to a gene; V was cut back by 2 bases and J by 5 bases. Germline V gene sequence: CDR1 SGHTA, CDR2 FQGTGA. CDR3 length: 14 amino acids. In DNA form, the CDR3 reads TGTGCCAGCAGCTTACCGGGGACAGACAATGAGCAGTTCTTC. Encoded protein: CASSLPGTDNEQFF. The whole variable domain, filled in from reference TRBV7-3 and TRBJ2-1, reads GAGVSQTPSNKVTEKGKYVELRCDPISGHTALYWYRQSLGQGPEFLIYFQGTGAADDSGLPNDRFFAVRPEGSVSTLKIQRTERGDSAVYLCASSLPGTDNEQFFGPGTRLTVL.

Here the CDR3 DNA reads TGTGCCAGCAGCCCGGTCCGGGGGGCGGGTACTGAAGCTTTCTTT. It specifies CASSPVRGAGTEAFF. The chain has TRBV5-4 and TRBJ1-1, with a weak D call TRBD1 (6 bases). The CDR3 is made up of 15 amino acids. Germline CDR1 is SGHNT and CDR2 is YYREEE (reference sequence). The V and J ends lost 4 bases and 5 bases respectively, with 18 bases between them.

J is TRBJ1-5 and V is TRBV6-5; TRBD1 is a possible D gene (6 bases). The CDR3 is 15 residues long. With 5 bases removed from V and 5 bases from J, the gap between germline ends came to 16 bases. In germline, CDR1 is MNHEY, CDR2 SVGAGI. CDR3 residues: CASSKNRVAYQPQHF. The CDR3 bases are TGTGCCAGCAGTAAAAACAGGGTCGCATATCAGCCCCAGCATTTT.

This chain joins TRBV6-1 and TRBJ1-2; no definite D call. There are 15 residues in the CDR3. Germline CDR1 reads MNHNS; CDR2 reads SASEGT. V was trimmed by 1 base and J by 4 bases, leaving 13 bases between them. CDR3 loop: CASSEGLLYGYGYTF. As DNA, the CDR3 is TGTGCCAGCAGTGAAGGGCTGCTATACGGCTATGGCTACACCTTC.

The V call is TRBV28, the J call TRBJ1-5, with 8 bases aligning to TRBD1. CDR1 and CDR2 from the germline V gene are MDHEN and SYDVKM. This CDR3 has 14 residues. V lost 5 bases, J lost 7 bases, and 7 bases stayed unmatched. As DNA, the CDR3 is TGTGCCAGCAGTCCGGACAGGGTCGCCCAGCCCCAGCATTTT. This gives the protein CASSPDRVAQPQHF. Based on the CDR3 plus reference TRBV28 and TRBJ1-5, the full variable domain is DVKVTQSSRYLVKRTGEKVFLECVQDMDHENMFWYRQDPGLGLRLIYFSYDVKMKEKGDIPEGYSVSREKKERFSLILESASTNQTSMYLCASSPDRVAQPQHFGDGTRLSIL.

The chain joins TRBV27 to TRBJ1-6; 8 nucleotides line up with TRBD1. The CDR3 is 15 residues long. Germline CDR1 and CDR2: MNHEY and SMNVEV (reference sequence). V shed 6 bases, J shed 4 bases, and the junction held 5 bases outside the gene matches. CDR3 region: CASRGTGKYNSPLHF. CDR3 DNA sequence: TGTGCCAGCAGGGGGACAGGAAAATATAATTCACCCCTCCACTTT.